This T cell receptor beta chain was sequenced during a study of technical replicates of blood from a handful of donors. Here immunoSEQ multiplex PCR was the method, and the copy in TCRdb shows in-frame clones only, minus some. This sample carries about 93,000 clones, about 95% of them seen once, and the ten largest clones take more than 0.2%. The V end was cut by 8 bases, the J end by 6 bases, with 6 bases between. The CDR3 has 10 residues. CDR1 MNHNS and CDR2 SASEGT come from the germline V gene. The sequence derives from a human donor in good health. V and J are TRBV6-1 and TRBJ2-3; D not certain. The specimen sequenced was T cells isolated from PBMCs. CDR3 nucleotides: TGTGCCAGCTTTTCGGATACGCAGTATTTT. Its translation: CASFSDTQYF.